The 23 T cell receptor beta chains reported below all come from one sample, sequenced in a study of T cells in Graves' hyperthyroidism and ophthalmopathy. The CDR3 regions of TCR beta were amplified from RNA transcripts. HTBI primers were used for first-round RT-PCR of the TCR CDR3. TCRdb reprocessed the multiplex PCR reads with MiXCR, giving one entry per CDR3 protein. The sample lists 530,000 or so distinct CDR3 sequences; 17% were seen once. Sample: blood. The receptors were sampled from a woman in her late teens or twenties with Graves' ophthalmopathy.

This clonotype was observed many times. The rearrangement uses TRBV10-3 and TRBJ1-3; D might be TRBD1 (5 bases). The germline gives CDR1 ENHRY, CDR2 SYGVKD. Trimming removed 3 bases from V and 4 bases from J, with 13 bases in between. The CDR3 totals 15 residues. In DNA, the CDR3 is TGTGCCATCAGTGATACCGACGGGGGAGGAAACACCATATATTTT. Translating gives CAISDTDGGGNTIYF.

Ten or more counts support this clonotype. The chain recombines TRBV28 with TRBJ1-1; D is possibly TRBD1 (5 bases). The V gene lost 3 bases and the J gene lost 0 bases, with 11 bases spanning the gap. From germline, CDR1 is MDHEN and CDR2 SYDVKM. This CDR3 is 15 amino acids long. CDR3 residues: CASSFQRGMNTEAFF. DNA for the CDR3: TGTGCCAGCAGTTTTCAGAGGGGCATGAACACTGAAGCTTTCTTT.

This clonotype was counted at least ten times. The V gene is TRBV7-3, the J gene TRBJ2-3; possible D gene TRBD2, 5 bases. The CDR3 runs to 14 residues. In germline, CDR1 is SGHTA, CDR2 FQGTGA. V lost 5 bases and J 4 bases, leaving 13 bases between the germline ends. For the CDR3, the DNA is TGTGCCAGCAGCCCAGACCCCGGGGCAGATACGCAGTATTTT. Encoded protein: CASSPDPGADTQYF. The full variable domain, its missing parts supplied by reference TRBV7-3 and TRBJ2-3, is GAGVSQTPSNKVTEKGKYVELRCDPISGHTALYWYRQSLGQGPEFLIYFQGTGAADDSGLPNDRFFAVRPEGSVSTLKIQRTERGDSAVYLCASSPDPGADTQYFGPGTRLTVL.

This clonotype has ten or more counts. The chain uses TRBV6-2 or TRBV6-3 and TRBJ1-1; D not resolved. In germline, CDR1 is MNHEY, CDR2 SVGEGT. The CDR3 sequence is 14 residues long. Trimming removed 7 bases at V and 5 bases at J, with 17 bases between. CDR3 sequence (DNA): TGTGCCAGCACCTCGAACATCGCATGGACTGAAGCTTTCTTT. Protein product: CASTSNIAWTEAFF.

Many counts were recorded for this clonotype. This sequence joins TRBV12-3 or TRBV12-4 and TRBJ1-1; 7 bases are a match to TRBD1. V was pared by 7 bases and J by 2 bases, with 10 bases of the junction left unmatched. This CDR3 spans 15 amino acids. CDR3 sequence: CASTLGGGGNTEAFF. As DNA, the CDR3 is TGTGCCAGCACCCTTGGAGGGGGCGGTAACACTGAAGCTTTCTTT.

The genes are TRBV5-1 and TRBJ1-2, with D maybe TRBD1 (5 bases). Germline V gives CDR1 SGHRS, CDR2 YFSETQ. This CDR3 region has 14 residues. Trimming took 7 bases from V and 4 from J, leaving 17 bases between them. CDR3 sequence reads: CASGRDPSTYGYTF. In nucleotides, the CDR3 is TGCGCCAGCGGACGGGACCCTTCCACCTATGGCTACACCTTC.

This clonotype was counted at least ten times. This rearrangement joins TRBV7-9 to TRBJ2-3; TRBD2 matches 13 bases. This CDR3 spans 15 amino acids. CDR1 is SEHNR, CDR2 FQNEAQ, per germline (reference sequence). V trimming: 5 bases; J trimming: 2 bases; junction bases outside the gene matches: 1. CDR3 residues: CASSGLAGVTDTQYF. Here the CDR3 DNA reads TGTGCCAGCAGCGGACTAGCGGGAGTCACAGATACGCAGTATTTT.

At least ten counts were recorded for this clonotype. The chain links TRBV19 to TRBJ1-1; 7 positions agree with TRBD1. CDR1 and CDR2 (germline): LNHDA, SQIVND (reference sequence). The CDR3 is 14 residues long. Germline trimming cut 8 bases from V and 1 base from J; bases unmatched to any gene: 7. In DNA form, the CDR3 reads TGTGCCAGTGGGGGGGACAGATCGAACACTGAAGCTTTCTTT. This sequence encodes CASGGDRSNTEAFF.

This clonotype was seen ten or more times. V usage is TRBV7-2 and J usage is TRBJ2-3, with TRBD1 as a possible D gene (5 bases). V lost 0 bases and J 2 bases, leaving 12 bases between the germline ends. CDR1 and CDR2 (germline): SGHTA, FQGNSA. The length of the CDR3 is 16 residues. This chain's CDR3 is CASSLAVFGATDTQYF. The CDR3 DNA follows: TGTGCCAGCAGCTTAGCCGTCTTTGGGGCCACAGATACGCAGTATTTT.

At least ten counts were recorded for this clonotype. The chain links TRBV28 to TRBJ2-3; 7 nucleotides match TRBD2. After removal of 2 bases from V and 1 base from J, the junction contained 3 bases not matched to a gene. Germline assignment: CDR1 MDHEN and CDR2 SYDVKM. The CDR3 runs to 15 residues. DNA of the CDR3: TGTGCCAGCAGTTTAAATGCGGGGGGCACAGATACGCAGTATTTT. Translation gives CASSLNAGGTDTQYF.

The rearrangement uses TRBV6-1 and TRBJ1-5; D ambiguous. Trimming shortened V by 2 bases and J by 0 bases, and 17 bases separated the two germline ends. Germline V CDR1 and CDR2: MNHNS, SASEGT. The CDR3 totals 18 residues. The CDR3 DNA is TGTGCCAGCAGTGAACTCGTTCAGGCCGAATATAGCAATCAGCCCCAGCATTTT. Translated: CASSELVQAEYSNQPQHF.

The chain carries TRBV7-3 and TRBJ1-5; tentative D call: TRBD1 (5 bases). CDR1 is SGHTA, CDR2 FQGTGA, per germline. The CDR3 has 16 amino acids. Trimming took off 4 bases at V and 0 bases at J, with 13 bases between the two ends. The CDR3 loop is CASSSDPGDSNQPQHF. Written as DNA, the CDR3 is TGTGCCAGCAGCTCCGACCCGGGGGATAGCAATCAGCCCCAGCATTTT.

This clonotype was seen repeatedly, ten times or more. The V call is TRBV28, the J call TRBJ2-1, with D uncertain. The CDR3 sequence is 16 residues long. Trimming removed 1 base at V and 3 bases at J, with 13 bases between. Germline V gives CDR1 MDHEN, CDR2 SYDVKM. CDR3 sequence reads: CASSLLGLEIYNEQFF. CDR3 DNA: TGTGCCAGCAGTTTATTGGGATTGGAGATCTACAATGAGCAGTTCTTC.

The chain joins TRBV18 to TRBJ1-4; D not resolved. V was cut by 2 bases and J by 5 bases, with 12 bases left in between. CDR3 length: 15 amino acids. Germline V gives CDR1 KGHSH, CDR2 LQKENI. Here the CDR3 DNA reads TGTGCCAGCTCACCAAATTTCGGCGGGAATGAAAAACTGTTTTTT. It is translated as CASSPNFGGNEKLFF.

This clonotype was counted ten times or more. The chain links TRBV28 to TRBJ2-7; D may be TRBD1 (5 bases). Germline CDR1 MDHEN, CDR2 SYDVKM. The CDR3 has 11 residues. Trimming pared 3 bases from V and 6 bases from J, leaving 6 bases between. The CDR3: CASSFRAEQYF. In DNA, the CDR3 is TGTGCCAGCAGTTTCAGGGCCGAGCAGTACTTC.

This clonotype was counted at least ten times. The chain couples TRBV18 to TRBJ2-4, with D perhaps matching TRBD2 (6 bases). Germline V gene data show CDR1 as KGHSH and CDR2 as LQKENI. V was clipped by 0 bases and J by 4 bases, with 10 bases between them. The CDR3 runs 15 residues. CDR3 region: CASSPPIGGKNIQYF. DNA of the CDR3: TGTGCCAGCTCACCACCGATAGGAGGGAAAAACATTCAGTACTTC. Combining the CDR3 with reference TRBV18 and TRBJ2-4 gives the whole variable domain NAGVMQNPRHLVRRRGQEARLRCSPMKGHSHVYWYRQLPEEGLKFMVYLQKENIIDESGMPKERFSAEFPKEGPSILRIQQVVRGDSAAYFCASSPPIGGKNIQYFGAGTRLSVL.

This clonotype was observed many times. The chain employs TRBV28 and TRBJ1-2; 7 bases align to TRBD1. Germline V gives CDR1 MDHEN, CDR2 SYDVKM. With V trimmed by 1 base and J by 2 bases, 4 bases remained unmatched. CDR3 length: 15 residues. CDR3 in DNA: TGTGCCAGCAGTTTATCGGTAGGGGGCAACTATGGCTACACCTTC. Encoded protein: CASSLSVGGNYGYTF.

V and J are TRBV5-1 and TRBJ1-1, with D unresolved. The V gene's germline CDR1 is SGHRS and CDR2 YFSETQ. The length of the CDR3 is 16 residues. With 0 bases removed from V and 0 bases from J, the gap between germline ends came to 12 bases. CDR3 sequence reads: CASSLEAGVMNTEAFF. For the CDR3, the DNA is TGCGCCAGCAGCTTGGAGGCAGGAGTTATGAACACTGAAGCTTTCTTT.

The table lists this clonotype with many counts. The J gene is TRBJ2-5, the V gene TRBV12-3 or TRBV12-4, with D perhaps matching TRBD1 (6 bases). Trimming removed 3 bases at V and 2 bases at J, with 16 bases between. This CDR3 is 16 amino acids long. CDR3 protein: CASSLGPGDRQETQYF. CDR3 in DNA: TGTGCCAGCAGTTTGGGACCAGGGGATCGGCAAGAGACCCAGTACTTC.

The chain couples TRBV20-1 to TRBJ2-5; no firm D call. CDR1 and CDR2 from the germline V gene are DFQATT and SNEGSKA (reference sequence). Trimming stripped 0 bases from V and 5 bases from J, with 16 bases between. This CDR3 contains 15 residues. CDR3 amino acids: CSARDRAFLGETQYF. The CDR3 DNA reads TGCAGTGCTAGAGACCGGGCCTTTTTAGGGGAGACCCAGTACTTC.

The chain employs TRBV7-9 and TRBJ1-6, with D unclear. This CDR3 comprises 12 residues. Germline V gene lookup returns CDR1 SEHNR and CDR2 FQNEAQ (reference sequence). V was shortened by 1 base and J by 13 bases, with 8 bases between the two germline ends. The CDR3 loop reads CASSLGSNPLHF. CDR3 DNA: TGTGCCAGCAGCTTAGGATCTAATCCCCTCCACTTT.

This sequence joins TRBV6-5 and TRBJ1-3; 10 bases are a match to TRBD1. The CDR3 runs to 15 residues. CDR1 MNHEY and CDR2 SVGAGI come from the germline V gene. V lost 2 bases, J lost 3 bases, and 1 base stayed unmatched. For the CDR3, the DNA is TGTGCCAGCAGTTACCGGACAGGGGGTGGAAACACCATATATTTT. Amino acid sequence: CASSYRTGGGNTIYF.

The gene calls are TRBV5-1 and TRBJ1-2; D gene ambiguous. V lost 4 bases to trimming and J lost 4 bases, with 11 bases between them. From germline, CDR1 is SGHRS and CDR2 YFSETQ. This CDR3 has 13 residues. In DNA form, the CDR3 reads TGCGCCAGCAGCCCGGACGGATCCTATGGCTACACCTTC. It yields the protein CASSPDGSYGYTF.